These 31 T cell receptor beta chains were sequenced from one sample in a study of T cells expressing NK-cell markers. TCRdb reprocessed the 5' RACE reads and stores each CDR3 protein as one record, lacking DNA. This listing includes about 260,000 distinct CDR3 sequences. Sequenced material: blood T cells: a sorted CD56 or NKG2C T cell subset, CD4+ or CD8+ T cells, or bulk PBMC T cells (not recorded which). The receptors shown here come from a woman between 18 and 70 years old in good health.

V and J are TRBV20-1 and TRBJ2-5; TCRdb proposes TRBD2, but this gene call is untestable without DNA. Germline V lookup: CDR1 DFQATT, CDR2 SNEGSKA (reference sequence). The CDR3 runs 15 residues. The CDR3 spells CSAREASGAQETQYF.

The V gene is TRBV6-5, the J gene TRBJ2-4; the D call from TCRdb, TRBD1, cannot be confirmed without DNA. In germline, CDR1 is MNHEY, CDR2 SVGAGI. This CDR3 contains 16 residues. This CDR3 reads CASSYGQLLAKNIQYF.

The rearrangement joins TRBV5-4 to TRBJ2-3; the D call from TCRdb, TRBD1, cannot be confirmed without DNA. Germline-derived CDR1 and CDR2 are SGHNT and YYREEE (reference sequence). The CDR3 consists of 16 residues. CDR3 sequence: CASIPPGADPTDTQYF.

The rearrangement joins TRBV5-1 to TRBJ2-1; TCRdb reports TRBD1, a call that lacks DNA to check it against. The V gene's germline CDR1 is SGHRS and CDR2 YFSETQ. This CDR3 spans 14 amino acids. CDR3 sequence reads: CASSWQGFDNEQFF.

The chain employs TRBV27 and TRBJ2-7. The CDR3 runs 14 residues. CDR1 and CDR2 from the germline V gene are MNHEY and SMNVEV (reference sequence). CDR3 sequence reads: CASSPGRISYEQYF.

This chain joins TRBV28 and TRBJ1-6; TCRdb outputs TRBD1, but without DNA this stays unchecked. Germline CDR1 reads MDHEN; CDR2 reads SYDVKM. This CDR3 is built from 15 residues. The CDR3 loop reads CASSSSQTGGSPLHF.

The chain employs TRBV5-1 and TRBJ2-2; the D gene TCRdb calls, TRBD1, cannot be checked with no DNA. CDR1 and CDR2 (germline): SGHRS, YFSETQ. CDR3 length equals 16 residues. The CDR3 spells CASTARTGTNTGELFF. The variable domain in full, with the rest retrieved from reference TRBV5-1 and TRBJ2-2, is KAGVTQTPRYLIKTRGQQVTLSCSPISGHRSVSWYQQTPGQGLQFLFEYFSETQRNKGNFPGRFSGRQFSNSRSEMNVSTLELGDSALYLCASTARTGTNTGELFFGEGSRLTVL.

This chain's CDR3 is CASSYGQQETQYF. V and J are TRBV5-1 and TRBJ2-5; the TCRdb D gene call, TRBD1, has no DNA to confirm it. Germline V lookup: CDR1 SGHRS, CDR2 YFSETQ. The CDR3 length is 13 residues. The variable domain in full, with the rest retrieved from reference TRBV5-1 and TRBJ2-5, is KAGVTQTPRYLIKTRGQQVTLSCSPISGHRSVSWYQQTPGQGLQFLFEYFSETQRNKGNFPGRFSGRQFSNSRSEMNVSTLELGDSALYLCASSYGQQETQYFGPGTRLLVL.

The rearrangement links TRBV6-1 to TRBJ2-3; without DNA, the TCRdb call of TRBD2 cannot be checked. Germline V gene data show CDR1 as MNHNS and CDR2 as SASEGT. The CDR3 contains 16 residues. This CDR3 reads CASRPRDLGGQDTQYF.

V gene TRBV5-6 combines with J gene TRBJ2-1. There are 13 residues in the CDR3. CDR1 SGHDT and CDR2 YYEEEE come from the germline V gene. This CDR3 is CASSSQLGNEQFF.

This chain joins TRBV20-1 and TRBJ2-7. The V gene's germline CDR1 is DFQATT and CDR2 SNEGSKA (reference sequence). This CDR3 is 14 amino acids long. CDR3 sequence reads: CSALKAGASYEQYF.

This chain uses TRBV5-1 with TRBJ2-5; TCRdb names TRBD2, which stays unverified in the absence of DNA. The CDR3 covers 15 residues. CDR1 SGHRS and CDR2 YFSETQ come from the germline V gene. CDR3 amino acids: CASSVTLEGRETQYF.

The V call is TRBV11-3, the J call TRBJ2-1; the TRBD2 assignment by TCRdb is unverifiable without DNA. The CDR3 is 15 residues long. Germline V gene lookup returns CDR1 SGHNT and CDR2 YENEEA. This CDR3 reads CASSLGTTGNNEQFF.

The V gene is TRBV29-1, the J gene TRBJ2-5. From germline, CDR1 is SQVTM and CDR2 ANQGSEA. There are 14 residues in the CDR3. Here the CDR3 reads CSVERSGGQETQYF.

The chain carries TRBV5-4 and TRBJ1-2; TCRdb's D call of TRBD1 is untestable without DNA. This CDR3 spans 14 amino acids. The germline V gene encodes CDR1 SGHNT and CDR2 YYREEE (reference sequence). The CDR3 sequence: CASSPPSGVEGYTF.

The chain carries TRBV29-1 and TRBJ2-6; TCRdb's assignment of TRBD1 cannot be checked, as there is no DNA. The CDR3 has 16 residues. Germline assignment: CDR1 SQVTM and CDR2 ANQGSEA. The CDR3 spells CSASRTGNSGANVLTF.

The chain is built from TRBV10-3 and TRBJ1-2. This CDR3 has 13 residues. Germline V gene data show CDR1 as ENHRY and CDR2 as SYGVKD. CDR3 sequence: CAISASRDYGYTF.

The chain couples TRBV6-5 to TRBJ2-3. The CDR3 length is 14 residues. Germline CDR1 is MNHEY and CDR2 is SVGAGI. The CDR3: CASSYLLDTDTQYF.

The V call is TRBV28, the J call TRBJ1-4; the D call of TRBD1 rests on TCRdb alone, since no DNA is present to check it. The CDR3 is made up of 14 amino acids. Germline V gene sequence: CDR1 MDHEN, CDR2 SYDVKM. Here the CDR3 reads CASRPGQFNEKLFF.

V is TRBV2 and J is TRBJ2-7; the TCRdb call, TRBD1, lacks DNA for checking. The CDR3 covers 15 residues. Germline CDR1 reads SNHLY; CDR2 reads FYNNEI. The CDR3 loop is CASSSTAGQRHEQYF. Combining the CDR3 with reference TRBV2 and TRBJ2-7 gives the whole variable domain EPEVTQTPSHQVTQMGQEVILRCVPISNHLYFYWYRQILGQKVEFLVSFYNNEISEKSEIFDDQFSVERPDGSNFTLKIRSTKLEDSAMYFCASSSTAGQRHEQYFGPGTRLTVT.

The V gene is TRBV4-2, the J gene TRBJ2-7; TCRdb picks TRBD1, but there is no DNA to check that call. The CDR3 length is 15 residues. Germline assignment: CDR1 LGHNA and CDR2 YNFKEQ. The CDR3 here is CASSPRPGRGYEQYF.

V is TRBV3-1 and J is TRBJ2-7; there is no DNA to check the TCRdb D call of TRBD1. This CDR3 comprises 14 residues. The germline gives CDR1 LGHDT, CDR2 YNNKEL (reference sequence). The CDR3 sequence: CASSPTWTGLEQYF.

J is TRBJ2-3 and V is TRBV20-1; TCRdb reports TRBD1, a call that lacks DNA to check it against. The CDR3 contains 16 residues. Germline values: CDR1 DFQATT, CDR2 SNEGSKA (reference sequence). The CDR3 spells CSARRAGATSTDTQYF.

The rearrangement joins TRBV4-3 to TRBJ1-2; the D gene TCRdb calls, TRBD1, cannot be checked with no DNA. Germline assignment: CDR1 LGHNA and CDR2 YSLEER. The CDR3 is made up of 15 amino acids. This CDR3 reads CASSQVGVEIDGYTF.

The rearrangement links TRBV20-1 to TRBJ1-5; without DNA, the TCRdb call of TRBD1 cannot be checked. The CDR3 extends over 15 amino acids. CDR1 DFQATT and CDR2 SNEGSKA come from the germline V gene (reference sequence). The CDR3 region is CSARDLGTINQPQHF.

The rearrangement uses TRBV3-1 and TRBJ2-2; TCRdb indicates TRBD2, and absent DNA this call remains unverified. The CDR3 is 16 amino acids. The germline V gene has CDR1 LGHDT and CDR2 YNNKEL (reference sequence). The CDR3: CASSQVRLPNTGELFF.

The V gene is TRBV15, the J gene TRBJ2-3; TCRdb returns TRBD1, unconfirmable since there is no DNA. The CDR3 sequence is 15 residues long. In germline, CDR1 is LNHNV, CDR2 YYDKDF (reference sequence). The CDR3 loop reads CATSRDGTGRDTQYF.

This chain joins TRBV7-2 and TRBJ2-3; TCRdb indicates TRBD1, and absent DNA this call remains unverified. The CDR3 extends over 14 amino acids. Per germline, CDR1 SGHTA and CDR2 FQGNSA. The CDR3 sequence is CASSSGQRTDTQYF.

The V call is TRBV6-6, the J call TRBJ1-2; TCRdb calls TRBD1, which cannot be checked without DNA. Looked up from germline, CDR1 is MNHNY and CDR2 is SVGAGI (reference sequence). The CDR3 is 13 residues long. The CDR3 spells CASSLQESYGYTF.

This chain connects TRBV27 to TRBJ2-1. This CDR3 has 14 residues. In germline, CDR1 is MNHEY, CDR2 SMNVEV (reference sequence). This chain's CDR3 is CASGSADLHNEQFF.

This chain links TRBV6-2 or TRBV6-3 with TRBJ2-5; the TCRdb D gene call, TRBD1, has no DNA to confirm it. CDR1 and CDR2 from the germline V gene are MNHEY and SVGEGT. The CDR3 extends over 16 amino acids. CDR3 sequence reads: CASTRGATKYQETQYF.